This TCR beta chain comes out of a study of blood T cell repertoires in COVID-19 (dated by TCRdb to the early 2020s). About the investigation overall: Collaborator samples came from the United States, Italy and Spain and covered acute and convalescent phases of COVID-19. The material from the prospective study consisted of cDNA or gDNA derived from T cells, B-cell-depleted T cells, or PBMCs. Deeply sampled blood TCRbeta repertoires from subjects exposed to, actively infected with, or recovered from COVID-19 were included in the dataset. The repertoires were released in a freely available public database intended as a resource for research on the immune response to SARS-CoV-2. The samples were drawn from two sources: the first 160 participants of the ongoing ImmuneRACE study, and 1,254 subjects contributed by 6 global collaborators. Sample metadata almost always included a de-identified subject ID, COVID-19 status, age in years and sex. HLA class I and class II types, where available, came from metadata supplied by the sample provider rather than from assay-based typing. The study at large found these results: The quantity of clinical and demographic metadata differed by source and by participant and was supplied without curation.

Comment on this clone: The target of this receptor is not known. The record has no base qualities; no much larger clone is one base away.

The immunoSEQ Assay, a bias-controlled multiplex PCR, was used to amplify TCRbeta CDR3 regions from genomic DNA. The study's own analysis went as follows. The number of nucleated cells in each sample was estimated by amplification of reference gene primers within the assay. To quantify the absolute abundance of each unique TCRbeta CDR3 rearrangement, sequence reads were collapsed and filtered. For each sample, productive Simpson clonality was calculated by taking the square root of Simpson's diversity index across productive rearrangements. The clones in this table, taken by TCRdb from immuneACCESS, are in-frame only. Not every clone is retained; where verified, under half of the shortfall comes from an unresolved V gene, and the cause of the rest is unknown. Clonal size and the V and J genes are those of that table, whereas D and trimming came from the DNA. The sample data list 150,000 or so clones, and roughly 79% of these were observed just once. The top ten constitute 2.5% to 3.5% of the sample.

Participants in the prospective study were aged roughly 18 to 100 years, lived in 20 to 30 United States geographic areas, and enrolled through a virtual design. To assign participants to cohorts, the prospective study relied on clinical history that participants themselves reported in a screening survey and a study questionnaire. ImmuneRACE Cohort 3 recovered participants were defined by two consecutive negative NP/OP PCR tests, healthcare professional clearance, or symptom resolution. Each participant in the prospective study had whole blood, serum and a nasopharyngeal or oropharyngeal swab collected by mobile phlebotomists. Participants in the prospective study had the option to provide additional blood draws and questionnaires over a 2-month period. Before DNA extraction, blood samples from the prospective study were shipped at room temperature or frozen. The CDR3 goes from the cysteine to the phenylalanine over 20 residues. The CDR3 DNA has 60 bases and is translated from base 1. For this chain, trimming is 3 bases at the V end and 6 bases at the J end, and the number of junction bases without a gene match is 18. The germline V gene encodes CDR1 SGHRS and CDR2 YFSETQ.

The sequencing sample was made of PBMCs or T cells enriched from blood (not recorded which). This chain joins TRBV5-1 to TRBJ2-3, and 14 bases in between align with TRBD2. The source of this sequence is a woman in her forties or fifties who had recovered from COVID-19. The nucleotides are TGCGCCAGCAGCTACGGACTAGCGGGAGGAAAGGGAGGCGAGGTGGATACGCAGTATTTT. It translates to CASSYGLAGGKGGEVDTQYF.